These 3 T cell receptor beta chains share one sample of origin, sequenced in a study of blood T cell repertoires in COVID-19. The repertoire was sequenced with immunoSEQ multiplex PCR; TCRdb's copy has only in-frame clones and lacks some. The sample yields about 82,000 clones, around 88% seen once. The sequenced sample was PBMCs or T cells enriched from blood (not recorded which). Receptors were obtained from a woman aged 45-65 years with acute COVID-19.

The gene calls are TRBV5-5 and TRBJ1-3; no clear D. This CDR3 is 19 amino acids long. Germline loops: CDR1 SGHKS, CDR2 YYEKEE (reference sequence). V was pared by 0 bases and J by 1 base, with 20 bases between. CDR3: CASSLGGGRRRLSGNTIYF. The CDR3 bases are TGTGCCAGCAGCTTGGGAGGTGGTCGCAGGAGGTTATCTGGAAACACCATATATTTT.

The chain links TRBV29-1 to TRBJ2-5; TRBD1 matches 12 bases. Germline loops: CDR1 SQVTM, CDR2 ANQGSEA. There are 14 residues in the CDR3. Unmatched junction bases numbered 6, after V lost 5 bases and J lost 5 bases. CDR3 DNA: TGCAGCGTTATTGGGACAGGGGGCCGCGAGACCCAGTACTTC. As protein: CSVIGTGGRETQYF.

Remarks on this clone: This sample includes further DNA sequences coding for the same CDR3. This chain uses TRBV18 with TRBJ2-1, with D unclear. CDR3 length: 12 residues. V was trimmed by 3 bases and J by 6 bases, leaving 6 bases between them. Germline V gene lookup returns CDR1 KGHSH and CDR2 LQKENI. Here the CDR3 reads CASSPSGNEQFF. CDR3 bases: TGTGCCAGCTCACCGTCGGGCAATGAGCAGTTCTTC.